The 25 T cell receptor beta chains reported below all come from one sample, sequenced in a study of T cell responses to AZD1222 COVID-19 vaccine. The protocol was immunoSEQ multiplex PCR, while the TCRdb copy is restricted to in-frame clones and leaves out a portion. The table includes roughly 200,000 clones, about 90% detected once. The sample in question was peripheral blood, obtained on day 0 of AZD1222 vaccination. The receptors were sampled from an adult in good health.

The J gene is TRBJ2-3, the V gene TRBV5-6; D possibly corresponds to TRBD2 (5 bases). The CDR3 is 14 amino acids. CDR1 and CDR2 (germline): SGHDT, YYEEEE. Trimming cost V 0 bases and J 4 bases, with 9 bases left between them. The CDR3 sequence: CASSLGSVPDTQYF. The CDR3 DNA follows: TGTGCCAGCAGCTTGGGTAGCGTCCCAGATACGCAGTATTTT.

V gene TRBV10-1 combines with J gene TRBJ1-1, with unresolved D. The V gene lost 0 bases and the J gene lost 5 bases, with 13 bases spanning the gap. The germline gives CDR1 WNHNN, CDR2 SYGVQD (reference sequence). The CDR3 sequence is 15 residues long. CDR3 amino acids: CASSESGGRGTEAFF. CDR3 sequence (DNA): TGCGCCAGCAGTGAGTCCGGTGGGCGCGGGACTGAAGCTTTCTTT.

The CDR3 loop reads CASSLDPAGNTIYF. The CDR3 DNA is TGTGCCAGCAGCTTAGATCCTGCTGGAAACACCATATATTTT. The chain couples TRBV11-2 to TRBJ1-3; no reliable D call. Looked up from germline, CDR1 is SGHAT and CDR2 is FQNNGV. V was cut by 0 bases and J by 2 bases, with 5 bases left in between. The CDR3 totals 14 residues.

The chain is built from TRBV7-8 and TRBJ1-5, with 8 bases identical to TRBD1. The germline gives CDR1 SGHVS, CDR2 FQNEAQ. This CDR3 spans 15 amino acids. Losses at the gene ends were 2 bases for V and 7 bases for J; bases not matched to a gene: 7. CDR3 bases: TGTGCCAGCAGCTTACTCTACAGGGGGGGACAGCCCCAGCATTTT. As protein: CASSLLYRGGQPQHF.

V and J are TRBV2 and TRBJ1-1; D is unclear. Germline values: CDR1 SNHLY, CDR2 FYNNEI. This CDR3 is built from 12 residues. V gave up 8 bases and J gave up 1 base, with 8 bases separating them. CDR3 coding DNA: TGTGCCAGCGAGGCACCGAACACTGAAGCTTTCTTT. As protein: CASEAPNTEAFF.

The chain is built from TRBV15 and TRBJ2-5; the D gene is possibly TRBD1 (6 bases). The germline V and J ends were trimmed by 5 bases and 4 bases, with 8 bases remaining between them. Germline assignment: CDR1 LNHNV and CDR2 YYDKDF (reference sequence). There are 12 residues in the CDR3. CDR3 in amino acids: CATSPRGETQYF. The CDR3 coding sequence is TGTGCCACCAGCCCCAGGGGAGAGACCCAGTACTTC.

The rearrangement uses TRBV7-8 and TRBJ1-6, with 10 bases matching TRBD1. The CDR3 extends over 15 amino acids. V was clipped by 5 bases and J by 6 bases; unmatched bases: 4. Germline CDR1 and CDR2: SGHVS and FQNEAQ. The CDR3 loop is CASSGRQGANSPLHF. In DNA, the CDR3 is TGTGCCAGCAGCGGACGACAGGGGGCTAATTCACCCCTCCACTTT.

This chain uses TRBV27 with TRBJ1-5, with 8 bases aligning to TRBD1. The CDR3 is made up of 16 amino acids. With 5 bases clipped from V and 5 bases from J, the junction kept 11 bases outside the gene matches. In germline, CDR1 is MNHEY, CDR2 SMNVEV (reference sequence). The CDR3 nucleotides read TGTGCCAGCAGTCCATCCAGGGGGCAGGGCTATCAGCCCCAGCATTTT. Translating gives CASSPSRGQGYQPQHF.

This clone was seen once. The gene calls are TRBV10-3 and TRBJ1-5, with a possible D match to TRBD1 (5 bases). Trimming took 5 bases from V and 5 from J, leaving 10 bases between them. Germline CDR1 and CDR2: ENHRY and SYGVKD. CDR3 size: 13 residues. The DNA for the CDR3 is TGTGCCATCAGTTCAGGGTGGGATCAGCCCCAGCATTTT. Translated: CAISSGWDQPQHF.

The CDR3 loop is CASSPGAGTNYGYTF. Written as DNA, the CDR3 is TGTGCCAGCAGCCCGGGTGCGGGAACTAACTATGGCTACACCTTC. This chain links TRBV5-6 with TRBJ1-2; D not certain. The CDR3 extends over 15 amino acids. Trimming stripped 4 bases from V and 0 bases from J, with 13 bases between. The germline CDR1 and CDR2 sequences are SGHDT and YYEEEE.

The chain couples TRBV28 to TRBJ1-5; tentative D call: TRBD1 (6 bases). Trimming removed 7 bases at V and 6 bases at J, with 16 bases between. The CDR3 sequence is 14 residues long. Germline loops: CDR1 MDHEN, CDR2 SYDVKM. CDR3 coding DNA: TGTGCCAGCACCCTAGGGGGGGACGCTCAGCCCCAGCATTTT. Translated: CASTLGGDAQPQHF.

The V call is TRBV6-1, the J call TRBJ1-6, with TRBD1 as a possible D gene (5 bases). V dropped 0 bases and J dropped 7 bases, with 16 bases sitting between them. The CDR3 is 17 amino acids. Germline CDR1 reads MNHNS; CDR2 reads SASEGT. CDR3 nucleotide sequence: TGTGCCAGCAGTGAAGCGTTTTGGGGGGACCGGAATTCACCCCTCCACTTT. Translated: CASSEAFWGDRNSPLHF.

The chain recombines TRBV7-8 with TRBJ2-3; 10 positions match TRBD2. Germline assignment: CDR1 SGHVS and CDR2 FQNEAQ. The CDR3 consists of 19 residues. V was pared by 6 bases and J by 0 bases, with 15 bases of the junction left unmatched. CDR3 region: CASSSQPEPSGGSTDTQYF. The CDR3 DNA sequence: TGTGCCAGCAGTTCCCAACCCGAACCTAGCGGGGGTAGCACAGATACGCAGTATTTT.

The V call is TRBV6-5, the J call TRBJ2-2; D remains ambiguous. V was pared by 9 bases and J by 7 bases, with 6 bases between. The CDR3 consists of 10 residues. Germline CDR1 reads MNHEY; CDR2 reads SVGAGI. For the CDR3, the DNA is TGTGCCAGAGCAGGCGGGGAGCTGTTTTTT. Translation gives CARAGGELFF.

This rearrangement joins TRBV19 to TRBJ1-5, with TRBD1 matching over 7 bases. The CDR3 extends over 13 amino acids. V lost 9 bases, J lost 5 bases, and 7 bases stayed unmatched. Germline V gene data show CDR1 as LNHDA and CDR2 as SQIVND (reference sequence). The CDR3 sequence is CASQGQLDQPQHF. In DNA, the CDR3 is TGTGCCAGCCAGGGACAGCTTGATCAGCCCCAGCATTTT.

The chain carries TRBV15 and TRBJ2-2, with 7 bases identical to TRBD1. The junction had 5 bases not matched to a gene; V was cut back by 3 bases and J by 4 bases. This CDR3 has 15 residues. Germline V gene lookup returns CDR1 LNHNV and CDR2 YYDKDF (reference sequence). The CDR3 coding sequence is TGTGCCACCAGCAGGGGGACAGAATCCACCGGGGAGCTGTTTTTT. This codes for CATSRGTESTGELFF.

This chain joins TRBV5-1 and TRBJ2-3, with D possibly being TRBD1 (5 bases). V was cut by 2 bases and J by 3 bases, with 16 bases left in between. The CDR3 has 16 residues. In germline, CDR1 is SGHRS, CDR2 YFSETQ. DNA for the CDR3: TGCGCCAGCAGCTTCAGGGCCGCCTCCTGGACAGATACGCAGTATTTT. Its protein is CASSFRAASWTDTQYF.

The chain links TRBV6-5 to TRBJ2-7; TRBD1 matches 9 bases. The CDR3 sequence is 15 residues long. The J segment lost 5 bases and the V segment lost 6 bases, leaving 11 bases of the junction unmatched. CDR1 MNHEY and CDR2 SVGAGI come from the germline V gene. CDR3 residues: CASRRPTGGQDEQYF. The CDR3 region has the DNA TGTGCCAGCAGACGTCCTACAGGGGGCCAGGACGAGCAGTACTTC.

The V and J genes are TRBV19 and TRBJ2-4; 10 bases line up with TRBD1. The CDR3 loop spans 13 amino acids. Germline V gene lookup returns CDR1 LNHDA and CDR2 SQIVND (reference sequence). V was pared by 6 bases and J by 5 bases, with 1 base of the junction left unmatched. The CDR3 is CASRDRGENIQYF. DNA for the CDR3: TGTGCCAGTAGGGACAGGGGGGAAAACATTCAGTACTTC.

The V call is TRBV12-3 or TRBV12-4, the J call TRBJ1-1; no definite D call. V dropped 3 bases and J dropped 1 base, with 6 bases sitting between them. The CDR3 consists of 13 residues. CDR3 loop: CASSFRGNTEAFF. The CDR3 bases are TGTGCCAGCAGTTTCCGGGGGAACACTGAAGCTTTCTTT.

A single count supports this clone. This chain's CDR3 is CASSFQSNQPQHF. CDR3 bases: TGTGCCAGCAGTTTCCAGAGCAATCAGCCCCAGCATTTT. J is TRBJ1-5 and V is TRBV27; no reliable D call. The CDR3 runs to 13 residues. The germline CDR1 and CDR2 sequences are MNHEY and SMNVEV (reference sequence). V shed 3 bases and J shed 1 base, with 4 bases lying between them.

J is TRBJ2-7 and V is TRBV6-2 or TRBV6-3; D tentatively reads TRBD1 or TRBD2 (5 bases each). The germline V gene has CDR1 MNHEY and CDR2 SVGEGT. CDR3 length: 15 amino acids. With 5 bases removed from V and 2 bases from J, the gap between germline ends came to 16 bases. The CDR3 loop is CASSPIRRDPYEQYF. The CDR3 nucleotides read TGTGCCAGCAGTCCCATCCGCCGGGACCCCTACGAGCAGTACTTC.

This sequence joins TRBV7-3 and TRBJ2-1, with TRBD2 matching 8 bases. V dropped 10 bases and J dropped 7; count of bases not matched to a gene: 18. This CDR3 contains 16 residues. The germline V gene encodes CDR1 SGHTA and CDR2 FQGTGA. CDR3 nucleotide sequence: TGTGCCACCCGCACCCGGGGGGGGTATCCCGGGAATGAGCAGTTCTTC. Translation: CATRTRGGYPGNEQFF.

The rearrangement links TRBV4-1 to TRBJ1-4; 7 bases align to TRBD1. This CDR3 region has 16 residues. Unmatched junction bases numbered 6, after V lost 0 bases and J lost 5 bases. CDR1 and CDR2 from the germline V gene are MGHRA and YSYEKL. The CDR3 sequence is CASSQDGRGHNEKLFF. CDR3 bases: TGCGCCAGCAGCCAAGATGGGAGGGGGCACAATGAAAAACTGTTTTTT.

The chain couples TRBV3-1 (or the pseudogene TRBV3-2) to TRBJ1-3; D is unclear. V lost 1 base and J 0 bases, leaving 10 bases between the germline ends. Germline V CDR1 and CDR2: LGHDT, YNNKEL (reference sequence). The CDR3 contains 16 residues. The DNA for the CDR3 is TGTGCCAGCAGCCAAGGCCCGCTCATCTCTGGAAACACCATATATTTT. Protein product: CASSQGPLISGNTIYF.